The source of this T cell receptor beta chain is a study of metastatic and nonmetastatic thyroid tumors. As for the study in general: A comparison of repertoires was made across blood and tumor or nodule tissue from malignant and benign thyroid patients.

V trimming: 5 bases; J trimming: 8 bases; junction bases outside the gene matches: 16. The CDR3 contains 17 residues. CDR1 is MDHEN, CDR2 SYDVKM, per germline. This clone was recorded a few times. Its cognate antigen is unknown. Findings of the study overall: A significant increase in TCR beta diversity was reportedly seen in malignant thyroid tumors relative to benign nodules, in blood and tumor.

Study processing details: Built for papillary thyroid cancer, a distant-metastasis classifier drew on CDR3 differences across clinicopathological groups. TCRdb re-analyzed the PCR reads through MiXCR. None of the V and J calls come from the authors' own analysis; TCRdb made them. This table holds 50,000 to 70,000 clones, roughly 4.1% found once. Nobody among the patients had been given any treatment before thyroid surgery. The rearrangement links TRBV28 to TRBJ1-2; 11 nucleotides agree with TRBD1. The TCR sequence derives from a female donor with papillary thyroid cancer or a benign thyroid nodule (not recorded which). Some clones in this sample may be carry-over from other donors' samples. The specimen sequenced was blood. CDR3 sequence reads: CASSRQGQGGMVTGYTF. The CDR3 DNA follows: TGTGCCAGCAGTCGACAGGGACAGGGGGGAATGGTAACCGGCTACACCTTC.